This TCR beta chain was profiled in a study of shared clonotypes between healthy human individuals. Germline V lookup: CDR1 SEHNR, CDR2 FQNEAQ (reference sequence). Between the trimmed V and J ends, which lost 3 bases and 1 base, there was a span of 6 bases. This CDR3 region has 13 residues. TCRdb's table, derived via immunoSEQ multiplex PCR, lists solely in-frame clones and lacks some. The profile covers 550,000 to 850,000 clones, with under 80% appearing a single time and approximately 1.6% taken by the ten largest. Of note for this clone: Antigen unknown. With only one base between it and a far larger clone, this is likely a read error.

Study-wide results and caveats: Rarefaction showed that sequencing of sorted subsets was incomplete (despite large depth). Richness estimates generally favored naive over memory subsets.

The chain is built from TRBV7-9 and TRBJ1-1, with D possibly TRBD1 on 6 matching bases. The specimen was memory CD4+ T cells sorted from blood. Specified subset: CD45RA-negative fraction. The source is a woman aged 25 to 45 in good health. CDR3 in amino acids: CASSLGQNTEAFF. The CDR3 nucleotides are TGTGCCAGCAGCTTGGGACAGAACACTGAAGCTTTCTTT. Combining the CDR3 with reference TRBV7-9 and TRBJ1-1 gives the whole variable domain DTGVSQNPRHKITKRGQNVTFRCDPISEHNRLYWYRQTLGQGPEFLTYFQNEAQLEKSRLLSDRFSAERPKGSFSTLEIQRTEQGDSAMYLCASSLGQNTEAFFGQGTRLTVV.